These 23 T cell receptor beta chains were sequenced from one sample in a study of response to subunit inactivated influenza vaccine. MiXCR was run by TCRdb on the RT-PCR reads, yielding one entry per CDR3 protein. The sample consists of more than 600,000 distinct CDR3 sequences, around 18% of them appearing once. The source material was PBMCs from blood, sampled roughly 5 days after vaccination. The source of these receptors is a man in his fifties or sixties who received an inactivated influenza vaccine.

V usage is TRBV18 and J usage is TRBJ2-3; tentatively, D is TRBD2 (6 bases). The CDR3 extends over 13 amino acids. Germline-derived CDR1 and CDR2 are KGHSH and LQKENI. V gave up 6 bases and J gave up 2 bases, with 9 bases separating them. CDR3 DNA sequence: TGTGCCAGCTCCGCGGGGACCACAGATACGCAGTATTTT. This codes for CASSAGTTDTQYF.

The chain links TRBV7-9 to TRBJ2-5; D is undetermined. Germline CDR1 SEHNR, CDR2 FQNEAQ (reference sequence). Between the trimmed V and J ends, which lost 4 bases and 5 bases, there was a span of 8 bases. This CDR3 spans 12 amino acids. CDR3 nucleotides: TGTGCCAGCAGCTCCCACGGGGAGACCCAGTACTTC. Residues: CASSSHGETQYF.

V and J are TRBV27 and TRBJ2-6; 7 nucleotides line up with TRBD2. CDR1 and CDR2 from the germline V gene are MNHEY and SMNVEV (reference sequence). The CDR3 covers 20 residues. The V gene end was trimmed by 3 bases and the J gene end by 4 bases; junction bases not matched to a gene: 18. This chain's CDR3 is CASSLTRLTGGSTGANVLTF. The CDR3 nucleotides read TGTGCCAGCAGTTTGACCAGGCTGACTGGCGGGAGTACAGGGGCCAACGTCCTGACTTTC.

This clonotype turned up a few times. The J gene is TRBJ1-4, the V gene TRBV6-1; D perhaps matches TRBD1 (5 bases). Germline V gene lookup returns CDR1 MNHNS and CDR2 SASEGT. The ends were cut back, 8 bases at V and 2 bases at J, with 12 bases in the middle. CDR3 size: 14 residues. The CDR3 sequence is CASGRQTTNEKLFF. DNA for the CDR3: TGTGCCAGCGGGCGACAGACCACTAATGAAAAACTGTTTTTT.

This clonotype was recorded a few times. The chain employs TRBV2 and TRBJ2-7; tentatively, D is TRBD1 or TRBD2 (5 bases each). The CDR3 consists of 14 residues. Trimming left V 5 bases short and J 2 bases short, with 13 bases between. Per the germline V gene, CDR1 is SNHLY and CDR2 is FYNNEI. CDR3 amino acids: CASSYMGVPYEQYF. The CDR3, as DNA: TGTGCCAGCAGTTATATGGGGGTCCCCTACGAGCAGTACTTC. Variable domain in full (rest from reference TRBV2 and TRBJ2-7): EPEVTQTPSHQVTQMGQEVILRCVPISNHLYFYWYRQILGQKVEFLVSFYNNEISEKSEIFDDQFSVERPDGSNFTLKIRSTKLEDSAMYFCASSYMGVPYEQYFGPGTRLTVT.

The chain couples TRBV27 to TRBJ2-1, with no clear D. The CDR3 totals 15 residues. Deletions cut 5 bases from V and 2 bases from J, with 13 bases between. Germline V gives CDR1 MNHEY, CDR2 SMNVEV (reference sequence). The DNA of the CDR3 is TGTGCCAGCAGTCCATCAGCCTCGGCCTACAATGAGCAGTTCTTC. As protein: CASSPSASAYNEQFF.

This clonotype was detected a few times. This rearrangement joins TRBV30 to TRBJ1-5, with 7 nucleotides matching TRBD1. J gave up 3 bases and V 1 base, and 3 bases lay outside the gene matches. CDR3 length: 14 residues. In germline, CDR1 is GTSNPN, CDR2 SVGIG (reference sequence). In nucleotides, the CDR3 is TGTGCCTGGAGTGCCGGACAGGCCAATCAGCCCCAGCATTTT. This sequence encodes CAWSAGQANQPQHF.

The chain employs TRBV13 and TRBJ1-2; D gene ambiguous. V was trimmed by 3 bases and J by 4 bases, leaving 9 bases between them. Germline CDR1 reads PRHDT; CDR2 reads FYEKMQ (reference sequence). CDR3 length equals 13 residues. The CDR3 DNA reads as TGTGCCAGCAGCTTCACGAGGGCCTATGGCTACACCTTC. It translates to CASSFTRAYGYTF.

This clonotype showed up just a few times. The rearrangement uses TRBV6-5 and TRBJ2-3; possibly TRBD1 for D (6 bases). This CDR3 has 15 amino acids. The V and J ends lost 0 bases and 8 bases respectively, with 15 bases between them. Germline assignment: CDR1 MNHEY and CDR2 SVGAGI. The CDR3 DNA reads as TGTGCCAGCAGTTACTCGGGGGCTGGAGGAAGTACGCAGTATTTT. Translation: CASSYSGAGGSTQYF.

This clonotype was counted between two and nine times. The chain uses TRBV29-1 and TRBJ1-1, with D maybe TRBD1 (6 bases). The germline V and J ends were trimmed by 8 bases and 0 bases, with 13 bases remaining between them. The CDR3 totals 13 residues. Germline CDR1 SQVTM, CDR2 ANQGSEA. CDR3 protein: CSYGQYMNTEAFF. For the CDR3, the DNA is TGCAGCTACGGACAGTACATGAACACTGAAGCTTTCTTT.

The chain combines TRBV7-2 with TRBJ2-7; 13 nucleotides match TRBD2. Germline V gene sequence: CDR1 SGHTA, CDR2 FQGNSA. The CDR3 runs 15 residues. Losses at the gene ends were 4 bases for V and 2 bases for J; bases not matched to a gene: 2. The CDR3 is CASSWGLAGTYEQYF. For the CDR3, the DNA is TGTGCCAGCAGCTGGGGACTAGCGGGGACCTACGAGCAGTACTTC.

This chain uses TRBV29-1 with TRBJ1-2; D might be TRBD1 (6 bases). Germline-derived CDR1 and CDR2 are SQVTM and ANQGSEA. CDR3 size: 13 residues. The V end was cut by 5 bases, the J end by 3 bases, with 13 bases between. The chain's CDR3 is CSVRETGYYGYTF. CDR3 bases: TGCAGCGTTAGGGAAACAGGGTACTATGGCTACACCTTC.

This clonotype was seen more than once but under ten times. The genes are TRBV9 and TRBJ2-5; 7 bases map to TRBD2. V was clipped by 4 bases and J by 7 bases; unmatched bases: 10. Germline V gene sequence: CDR1 SGDLS, CDR2 YYNGEE. The CDR3 covers 14 residues. CDR3 protein: CASSPRDYTRTQYF. CDR3 in DNA: TGTGCCAGCAGCCCCCGGGACTACACGAGGACCCAGTACTTC.

This clonotype was observed many times. Here the CDR3 DNA reads TGCAGCGTCGAGGCTCAAGCTGGGTTTTTGTATGAGCAGTTCTTC. Amino acids: CSVEAQAGFLYEQFF. The V call is TRBV29-1, the J call TRBJ2-1; D gene unclear. Germline V gene lookup returns CDR1 SQVTM and CDR2 ANQGSEA. The CDR3 runs to 15 residues. The germline V and J ends were trimmed by 6 bases and 8 bases, with 23 bases remaining between them.

The sample holds a few counts of this clonotype. This rearrangement joins TRBV4-2 to TRBJ1-2; no firm D call. Trimming removed 2 bases from V and 4 bases from J, with 14 bases in between. Per the germline V gene, CDR1 is LGHNA and CDR2 is YNFKEQ. CDR3 length: 15 amino acids. The CDR3 DNA follows: TGTGCCAGCAGCCAACCTACTGGGCTTAGCTATGGCTACACCTTC. Its translation: CASSQPTGLSYGYTF.

The rearrangement uses TRBV4-1 and TRBJ2-4; possibly TRBD1 for D (6 bases). The V gene's germline CDR1 is MGHRA and CDR2 YSYEKL. V was clipped by 5 bases and J by 3 bases, with 8 bases between them. CDR3 size: 13 residues. The CDR3 coding sequence is TGCGCCAGCAGCGAACAGGGCAAAAACATTCAGTACTTC. This encodes CASSEQGKNIQYF.

The J gene is TRBJ2-1, the V gene TRBV20-1; 8 bases are a match to TRBD2. Unmatched junction bases numbered 5, after V lost 7 bases and J lost 3 bases. Per germline, CDR1 DFQATT and CDR2 SNEGSKA (reference sequence). The CDR3 spans 13 residues. DNA for the CDR3: TGCAGTGGAGCGGGGGTCCACTACAATGAGCAGTTCTTC. It is translated as CSGAGVHYNEQFF.

On this clonotype: Relative to the germline gene, one junction end is altered; a read error may explain this. The V gene is TRBV5-1, the J gene TRBJ2-7; no clear D. The germline gives CDR1 SGHRS, CDR2 YFSETQ. The CDR3 sequence is 14 residues long. CDR3 sequence reads: CASNLATNLRRQYF. CDR3 coding DNA: TGCGCCAGCAACTTGGCCACAAATTTAAGAAGGCAGTACTTC. Full variable domain (rest looked up from reference TRBV5-1 and TRBJ2-7): KAGVTQTPRYLIKTRGQQVTLSCSPISGHRSVSWYQQTPGQGLQFLFEYFSETQRNKGNFPGRFSGRQFSNSRSEMNVSTLELGDSALYLCASNLATNLRRQYFGPGTRLTVT.

This clonotype was observed a few times. The chain uses TRBV9 and TRBJ2-3; D is possibly TRBD1 or TRBD2 (5 bases each). Germline V gives CDR1 SGDLS, CDR2 YYNGEE. The CDR3 runs 14 residues. V lost 4 bases, J lost 6 bases, and 15 bases lay in between. The CDR3 nucleotides are TGTGCCAGCAGCAAGACAGCCGGGGAGGATACGCAGTATTTT. Protein sequence: CASSKTAGEDTQYF.

This rearrangement joins TRBV12-3 or TRBV12-4 to TRBJ2-2; 8 positions match TRBD1. Trimming cost V 8 bases and J 7 bases; bases outside gene matches: 12. The CDR3 is 15 amino acids. In DNA, the CDR3 is TGTGCCAGCTCCTCGAATCAGGGGGCCGGCGGGGAGCTGTTTTTT. Translating gives CASSSNQGAGGELFF.

The CDR3 DNA sequence: TGTGCCACCGGTGCCGGGCAAATGGGTGGCTACACCTTC. This sequence encodes CATGAGQMGGYTF. The chain uses TRBV15 and TRBJ1-2; D not certain. The CDR3 is made up of 13 amino acids. With 8 bases removed from V and 7 bases from J, the gap between germline ends came to 17 bases. Germline loops: CDR1 LNHNV, CDR2 YYDKDF (reference sequence).

In this sample, this clonotype turned up a few times. This chain uses TRBV28 with TRBJ1-2; 9 nucleotides match TRBD1. Germline trimming cut 5 bases from V and 7 bases from J; bases unmatched to any gene: 8. This CDR3 is built from 14 residues. Germline CDR1 reads MDHEN; CDR2 reads SYDVKM. The CDR3 DNA reads TGTGCCAGCAGTCCTACAGGGGGCGGTCTTGGCTACACCTTC. It codes for CASSPTGGGLGYTF.

In this sample, this clonotype turned up many times. The chain links TRBV5-1 to TRBJ1-1, with unresolved D. This CDR3 has 14 residues. The germline V gene has CDR1 SGHRS and CDR2 YFSETQ. V lost 3 bases and J lost 0, with 9 bases in between. The CDR3 nucleotides read TGCGCCAGCAGCTCCGAGCCAATGAACACTGAAGCTTTCTTT. This sequence encodes CASSSEPMNTEAFF.